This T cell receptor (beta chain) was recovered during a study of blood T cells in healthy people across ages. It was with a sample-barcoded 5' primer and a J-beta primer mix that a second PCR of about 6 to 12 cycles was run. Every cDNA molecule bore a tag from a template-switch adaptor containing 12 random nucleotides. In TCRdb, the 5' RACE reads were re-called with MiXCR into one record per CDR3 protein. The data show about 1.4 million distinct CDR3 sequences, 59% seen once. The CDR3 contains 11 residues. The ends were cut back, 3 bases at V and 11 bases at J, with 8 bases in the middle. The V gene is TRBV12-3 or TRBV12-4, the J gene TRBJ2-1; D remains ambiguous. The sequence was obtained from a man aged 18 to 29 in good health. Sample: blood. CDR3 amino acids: CASSLLNKQFF. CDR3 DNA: TGTGCCAGCAGTTTGTTGAACAAGCAGTTCTTC.